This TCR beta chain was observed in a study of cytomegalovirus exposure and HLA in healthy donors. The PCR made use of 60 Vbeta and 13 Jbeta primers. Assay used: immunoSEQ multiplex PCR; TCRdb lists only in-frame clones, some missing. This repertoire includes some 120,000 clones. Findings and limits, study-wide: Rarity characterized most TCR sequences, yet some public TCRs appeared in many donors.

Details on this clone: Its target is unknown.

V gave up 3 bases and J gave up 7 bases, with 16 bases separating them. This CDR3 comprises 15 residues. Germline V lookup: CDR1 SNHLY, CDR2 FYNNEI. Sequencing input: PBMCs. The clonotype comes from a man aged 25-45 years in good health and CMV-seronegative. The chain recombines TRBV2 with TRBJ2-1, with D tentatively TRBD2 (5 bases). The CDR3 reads CASSDWLADDNEQFF. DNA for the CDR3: TGTGCCAGCAGTGACTGGCTAGCCGACGATAATGAGCAGTTCTTC.